What follows is one T cell receptor (beta chain) and its context. This sample is part of a study of blood T cell repertoires in COVID-19. The wider study: Italy, Spain and the United States were the sources of the convalescent and acute COVID-19 samples. The analysed material was cDNA or gDNA that came from T cells, B-cell-depleted T cells, or PBMCs.

In the source study's methods: How many nucleated cells were present was estimated from reference gene primer amplification. The repertoire was sequenced with immunoSEQ multiplex PCR; TCRdb's copy has only in-frame clones and lacks some. V, J and clone size are taken as reported in that table, and D and trimming were inferred from the DNA itself. This table holds approximately 180,000 clones, around nine tenths found once. This CDR3 is 15 amino acids long. Germline V gene data show CDR1 as ENHRY and CDR2 as SYGVKD. V lost 4 bases and J lost 3; bases outside the gene matches: 7. The sequenced sample consisted of peripheral blood. This clonotype was sampled from a human donor in a cohort sampled during active COVID-19. This chain uses TRBV10-3 with TRBJ2-5, with 8 bases fitting TRBD1. The CDR3 loop reads CAISGWTGREETQYF. The CDR3 nucleotides read TGTGCCATCAGTGGATGGACAGGGCGGGAAGAGACCCAGTACTTC.